This TCR beta chain was captured by sequencing in a study of blood T cell repertoires in COVID-19. Study overall: COVID-19 samples from acute and convalescent phases originated in the United States, Italy and Spain. PBMCs, B-cell-depleted T cells, or T cells were the source of the cDNA or gDNA that made up the material.

V was pared by 1 base and J by 11 bases, with 14 bases between. This CDR3 spans 14 amino acids. Germline loops: CDR1 SGHTA, CDR2 FQGNSA. Libraries were prepared by immunoSEQ multiplex PCR; TCRdb keeps only in-frame clonotypes and omits some of them. The sample lists 55,000 to 65,000 clones, 89% occurring once. This receptor was taken from a woman aged 55-70 years with COVID-19, enrolled during active disease. The V gene is TRBV7-2, the J gene TRBJ1-4, with D possibly TRBD1 on 6 matching bases. Input material: peripheral blood. The CDR3 loop is CASSLVSGVNKLFF. The CDR3 bases are TGTGCCAGCAGCTTAGTGTCAGGGGTGAACAAACTGTTTTTT.